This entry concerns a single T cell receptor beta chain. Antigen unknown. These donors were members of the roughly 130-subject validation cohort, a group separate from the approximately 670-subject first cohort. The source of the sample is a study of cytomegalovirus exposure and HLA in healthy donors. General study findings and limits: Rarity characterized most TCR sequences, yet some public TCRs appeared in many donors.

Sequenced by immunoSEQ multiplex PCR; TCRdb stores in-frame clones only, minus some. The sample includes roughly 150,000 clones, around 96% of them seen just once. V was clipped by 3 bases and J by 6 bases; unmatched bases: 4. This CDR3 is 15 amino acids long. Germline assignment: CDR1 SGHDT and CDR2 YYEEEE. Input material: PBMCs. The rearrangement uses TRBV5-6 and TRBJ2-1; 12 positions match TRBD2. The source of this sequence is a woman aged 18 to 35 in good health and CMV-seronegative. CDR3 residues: CASSYGLAGLNEQFF. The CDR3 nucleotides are TGTGCCAGCAGCTATGGACTAGCGGGGCTCAATGAGCAGTTCTTC.